These 19 T cell receptor beta chains were all obtained from the same sample, sequenced in a study of CD8 T cells in ankylosing spondylitis. MiXCR, run by TCRdb on the 5' RACE reads, gives a single entry per CDR3 protein. The sample has 200,000 to 300,000 distinct CDR3 sequences, approximately 8% seen once; the top ten hold around 4.9%. The sample taken for sequencing was blood, either unsorted or a sorted T cell fraction (not recorded which). These receptors were collected from a female donor with ankylosing spondylitis or in good health (not recorded which).

This clonotype was seen repeatedly, ten times or more. The genes are TRBV7-9 and TRBJ2-7, with 9 bases identical to TRBD1. Per the germline V gene, CDR1 is SEHNR and CDR2 is FQNEAQ (reference sequence). Germline trimming cut 2 bases from V and 4 bases from J; bases unmatched to any gene: 3. This CDR3 contains 14 residues. The CDR3 protein is CASSLYRGPYEQYF. In DNA form, the CDR3 reads TGTGCCAGCAGCTTATACAGGGGGCCATACGAGCAGTACTTC.

Note on this clonotype: This may be a read error, as it is one base from a much larger clone. The chain is built from TRBV20-1 and TRBJ2-7, with D possibly matching TRBD1 (5 bases). The CDR3 runs 14 residues. Germline-derived CDR1 and CDR2 are DFQATT and SNEGSKA (reference sequence). Trimming shortened V by 0 bases and J by 3 bases, and 12 bases separated the two germline ends. CDR3 nucleotides: TGCAGTGCTAGAGAACAGGTCACAATCTACGAGCAGTACTTC. Its protein is CSAREQVTIYEQYF.

This clonotype was seen repeatedly, ten times or more. V usage is TRBV20-1 and J usage is TRBJ1-1; 9 bases map to TRBD1. The CDR3 consists of 13 residues. Trimming at V came to 6 bases and at J to 4 bases, leaving 6 bases not matched to a gene. The germline V gene has CDR1 DFQATT and CDR2 SNEGSKA (reference sequence). The CDR3 spells CSAEQGAGTEAFF. The CDR3 DNA reads TGCAGTGCCGAACAGGGGGCGGGCACTGAAGCTTTCTTT.

The chain joins TRBV7-9 to TRBJ2-5; TRBD2 aligns across 7 bases. CDR1 and CDR2 from the germline V gene are SEHNR and FQNEAQ (reference sequence). V trimming: 6 bases; J trimming: 5 bases; junction bases outside the gene matches: 6. The length of the CDR3 is 13 residues. CDR3 DNA: TGTGCCAGCAGTCCTAGCGGAAGGGAGACCCAGTACTTC. It is translated as CASSPSGRETQYF.

This clonotype was counted only a few times. The chain uses TRBV7-6 and TRBJ2-6; D might be TRBD2 (5 bases). V lost 1 base and J lost 9, with 7 bases in between. Germline assignment: CDR1 SGHVS and CDR2 FNYEAQ. CDR3 size: 13 residues. The CDR3 sequence: CASSLERGNVLTF. Here the CDR3 DNA reads TGTGCCAGCAGCTTAGAACGGGGCAACGTCCTGACTTTC.

In its sample, this clonotype was seen many times. J is TRBJ2-1 and V is TRBV12-3 or TRBV12-4, with 8 bases aligning to TRBD2. The CDR3 is 17 amino acids. J gave up 4 bases and V 3 bases, and 11 bases lay outside the gene matches. CDR3: CASSFYTSGGGYNEQFF. DNA for the CDR3: TGTGCCAGCAGTTTTTATACTAGCGGAGGGGGATACAATGAGCAGTTCTTC.

On this clonotype itself: This sequence may be a read error, since a much larger clone differs from it by one base. The V gene is TRBV20-1, the J gene TRBJ2-1, with 7 bases that match TRBD2. The germline V gene has CDR1 DFQATT and CDR2 SNEGSKA (reference sequence). The CDR3 totals 18 residues. CDR3 amino acids: CCAEKRLAGYWLYNEQFF. CDR3 bases: TGCTGTGCTGAAAAACGACTAGCCGGATACTGGCTATACAATGAGCAGTTCTTC.

This clonotype was observed a handful of times. The chain carries TRBV11-2 and TRBJ2-7, with no clear D. This CDR3 contains 12 residues. V dropped 3 bases and J dropped 2 bases, with 5 bases sitting between them. Germline CDR1 and CDR2: SGHAT and FQNNGV. CDR3 sequence: CASSFAPYEQYF. In DNA, the CDR3 is TGTGCCAGCAGCTTCGCTCCCTACGAGCAGTACTTC.

The CDR3 DNA reads TGTGCCAGCAGCGTCACCCGGGGAAACACCATATATTTT. Residues: CASSVTRGNTIYF. The chain carries TRBV11-2 and TRBJ1-3; D ambiguous. Germline-derived CDR1 and CDR2 are SGHAT and FQNNGV. The CDR3 totals 13 residues. Deletions cut 5 bases from V and 4 bases from J, with 9 bases between. Combining the CDR3 with reference TRBV11-2 and TRBJ1-3 gives the whole variable domain EAGVAQSPRYKIIEKRQSVAFWCNPISGHATLYWYQQILGQGPKLLIQFQNNGVVDDSQLPKDRFSAERLKGVDSTLKIQPAKLEDSAVYLCASSVTRGNTIYFGEGSWLTVV.

The chain employs TRBV10-3 and TRBJ1-4; perhaps TRBD1 as D (6 bases). The CDR3 loop spans 13 amino acids. CDR1 and CDR2 from the germline V gene are ENHRY and SYGVKD. The germline V and J ends were trimmed by 7 bases and 4 bases, with 10 bases remaining between them. CDR3 amino acids: CAITGQHNEKLFF. CDR3 coding DNA: TGTGCCATCACCGGACAGCATAATGAAAAACTGTTTTTT.

The sample holds many counts of this clonotype. J is TRBJ1-2 and V is TRBV29-1; D remains ambiguous. This CDR3 contains 14 residues. V was clipped by 3 bases and J by 4 bases, with 15 bases between them. Germline loops: CDR1 SQVTM, CDR2 ANQGSEA. CDR3 protein: CSVEPDQVAYGYTF. The CDR3 nucleotides are TGCAGCGTTGAGCCTGACCAGGTAGCCTATGGCTACACCTTC.

This clonotype was detected many times. The V gene is TRBV7-9, the J gene TRBJ2-1, with a tentative D call TRBD2 (6 bases). This CDR3 has 14 amino acids. Trimming removed 4 bases at V and 2 bases at J, with 9 bases between. The germline CDR1 and CDR2 sequences are SEHNR and FQNEAQ (reference sequence). This CDR3 is CASSSQRAYNEQFF. The CDR3 bases are TGTGCCAGCAGCTCGCAGCGGGCCTACAATGAGCAGTTCTTC.

This clonotype was observed a handful of times. This clone may be a read error of a much larger clone one base away. The chain is built from TRBV28 and TRBJ1-5; possibly TRBD1 for D (5 bases). The closer fit of TRBJ2-3 to the DNA end suggests the J call may be wrong. The CDR3 has 17 amino acids. The V gene's germline CDR1 is MDHEN and CDR2 SYDVKM. In DNA, the CDR3 is TGTGCCAGCAACTTTGGGGCGCAGGGAAACGGCAATCAGCCCCAGTATTTT. It yields the protein CASNFGAQGNGNQPQYF.

This chain uses TRBV20-1 with TRBJ2-1; D unresolved. The germline gives CDR1 DFQATT, CDR2 SNEGSKA (reference sequence). Trimming left V 6 bases short and J 4 bases short, with 13 bases between. This CDR3 is built from 13 residues. The CDR3 spells CSASFDLYNEQFF. In DNA form, the CDR3 reads TGCAGTGCGTCGTTTGACCTGTACAATGAGCAGTTCTTC.

This clonotype was seen many times. The rearrangement uses TRBV29-1 and TRBJ2-5; D remains unclear. V was shortened by 3 bases and J by 5 bases, with 10 bases between the two germline ends. CDR1 and CDR2 (germline): SQVTM, ANQGSEA. This CDR3 contains 12 residues. Here the CDR3 reads CSVDIVGETQYF. As DNA, the CDR3 is TGCAGCGTTGACATCGTGGGGGAGACCCAGTACTTC.

At least ten counts were recorded for this clonotype. The rearrangement joins TRBV5-1 to TRBJ2-5; TRBD2 matches 7 bases. The CDR3 runs to 16 residues. Trimming removed 4 bases from V and 1 base from J; junction bases left unmatched: 10. Germline V gene data show CDR1 as SGHRS and CDR2 as YFSETQ. The CDR3 nucleotides read TGCGCCAGCAGCCGAGAGCTAGCGGTCTTCCAAGAGACCCAGTACTTC. This codes for CASSRELAVFQETQYF.

The chain's CDR3 is CASSDLMAGGYNEQFF. CDR3 in DNA: TGTGCCAGCAGTGACCTAATGGCAGGGGGCTACAATGAGCAGTTCTTC. The chain combines TRBV2 with TRBJ2-1; TRBD1 matches 7 bases. This CDR3 has 16 residues. Unmatched junction bases numbered 8, after V lost 3 bases and J lost 3 bases. Looked up from germline, CDR1 is SNHLY and CDR2 is FYNNEI. The full variable domain, completed using reference TRBV2 and TRBJ2-1, is EPEVTQTPSHQVTQMGQEVILRCVPISNHLYFYWYRQILGQKVEFLVSFYNNEISEKSEIFDDQFSVERPDGSNFTLKIRSTKLEDSAMYFCASSDLMAGGYNEQFFGPGTRLTVL.

This clonotype was observed many times. The chain recombines TRBV28 with TRBJ2-4, with TRBD2 as a possible D gene (6 bases). The CDR3 covers 20 residues. Germline V gene sequence: CDR1 MDHEN, CDR2 SYDVKM. V lost 6 bases and J 3 bases, leaving 30 bases between the germline ends. The CDR3 bases are TGTGCCAGCAGGACCTCCAGGGACCGACGAGCGGAGGGAGACAAAAACATTCAGTACTTC. This translates into CASRTSRDRRAEGDKNIQYF.

Ten or more counts support this clonotype. The CDR3 is CSASASGTATEAFF. For the CDR3, the DNA is TGCAGTGCTAGTGCATCCGGGACAGCCACTGAAGCTTTCTTT. The chain is built from TRBV20-1 and TRBJ1-1; 7 nucleotides line up with TRBD1. CDR1 is DFQATT, CDR2 SNEGSKA, per germline (reference sequence). The CDR3 runs to 14 residues. J was trimmed by 4 bases and V by 3 bases; bases with no gene match: 8.